Listed below are T cell receptor beta chains from one sample, sequenced in a study of blood T cell repertoires in COVID-19. Libraries were prepared by immunoSEQ multiplex PCR; TCRdb keeps only in-frame clonotypes and omits some of them. The sample lists 250,000 or so clones; around 84% were seen once. Sequenced material: PBMCs or T cells enriched from blood (not recorded which). The receptor set was obtained from a woman aged 50 to 60 who had been exposed to COVID-19. CDR3s include the opening cysteine and the closing phenylalanine or tryptophan. A D gene is named only where the DNA matches it firmly. For some rows the clone size is stated as once, few or many, or as a class when expanded; others skip it.

TRBV24-1,.,TRBJ2-5,.,TGTGCCACCAGTGACCCCATCAGTAACCAAGAGACCCAGTACTTC,CATSDPISNQETQYF
TRBV7-2,once,TRBJ2-3,.,TGTGCCAGCAGCCGGTATCTCGGAGCAGATACGCAGTATTTT,CASSRYLGADTQYF
TRBV14,.,TRBJ2-5,.,TGTGCCAGCAGCCCAACCACAGGGATGGAGACCCAGTACTTC,CASSPTTGMETQYF
TRBV4-2,few,TRBJ2-5,TRBD1,TGTGCCAGCAGCTCACAGATAGGGGGCGGAGGAGAGACCCAGTACTTC,CASSSQIGGGGETQYF
TRBV6-5,.,TRBJ1-6,.,TGTGCCAGCAGAGGGGTATTTAATTCACCCCTCCACTTT,CASRGVFNSPLHF
TRBV29-1,.,TRBJ2-1,TRBD1,TGCAGCCACCTCGGTAACCCGGGACAGGGAGATGAGCAGTTCTTC,CSHLGNPGQGDEQFF
TRBV5-1,.,TRBJ1-4,TRBD1,TGCGCCAGCAGCCTAGACAGGGTGGATGAAAAACTGTTTTTT,CASSLDRVDEKLFF
TRBV28,.,TRBJ1-1,.,TGTGCCAGCAGGCCTCAGGGGACGGGGAACACTGAAGCTTTCTTT,CASRPQGTGNTEAFF
TRBV11-2,.,TRBJ1-2,.,TGTGCCAGCAGCTCAACAGGACCTTATGGCTACACCTTC,CASSSTGPYGYTF
TRBV5-6,.,TRBJ2-7,.,TGTGCCAGCAGCGCGAGCCCCGCATCCTACGAGCAGTACTTC,CASSASPASYEQYF
TRBV13,few,TRBJ2-7,.,TGTGCCAGCAGCCCCGGACACCTCTACGAGCAGTACTTC,CASSPGHLYEQYF
TRBV6-5,.,TRBJ2-2,.,TGTGCCAGCAGCGCGCTGGGAGGGGGCACCGGGGAGCTGTTTTTT,CASSALGGGTGELFF
TRBV9,.,TRBJ2-2,.,TGTGCCAGCAGCGTAGCCGGTGGGACACTCCAAACCGGGGAGCTGTTTTTT,CASSVAGGTLQTGELFF
TRBV7-2,.,TRBJ1-5,.,TGTGCCAGCAGCTTACGCGGGGGTCGGAATCAGCCCCAGCATTTT,CASSLRGGRNQPQHF
TRBV28,.,TRBJ1-4,TRBD1,TGTGCCAGCAGTGCCTACAGGGGCCATAATGAAAAACTGTTTTTT,CASSAYRGHNEKLFF
TRBV30,few,TRBJ2-7,.,TGTGCCTGGAGTGTACGAAAGGGGACACTGTCAGTCGAGCAGTACTTC,CAWSVRKGTLSVEQYF
TRBV19,.,TRBJ1-1,.,TGTGCCAGTAGAATTTCGGGTGTACCCACTGAAGCTTTCTTT,CASRISGVPTEAFF
TRBV7-8,.,TRBJ1-5,.,TGTGCCAGCAGCCCACAGGCGGGGGTCGGGAGCCGGCCCCAGCATTTT,CASSPQAGVGSRPQHF
TRBV9,.,TRBJ2-3,.,TGTGCCAGCAGCGATGGGCCCACAGATACGCAGTATTTT,CASSDGPTDTQYF
TRBV10-2,.,TRBJ2-4,.,TGCGCCAGCAGTGGGCCCAAAACAGGGTCGAACATTCAGTACTTC,CASSGPKTGSNIQYF
TRBV9,.,TRBJ1-1,TRBD1,TGTGCCAGCAGCCAGACAGGGGGGATGAACACTGAAGCTTTCTTT,CASSQTGGMNTEAFF
TRBV5-1,few,TRBJ2-3,TRBD1,TGCGCCAGCAACCTACAGGGGGCGATCGCAGATACGCAGTATTTT,CASNLQGAIADTQYF
TRBV5-3,.,TRBJ2-7,TRBD2,TGTGCCAGAAGCTTCCGGACTAGCGGGGACGAGCAGTACTTC,CARSFRTSGDEQYF
TRBV28,.,TRBJ1-6,TRBD1,TGTGCCAGCAGTGTTCGGACAGGGAGGGAGTATAATTCACCCCTCCACTTT,CASSVRTGREYNSPLHF